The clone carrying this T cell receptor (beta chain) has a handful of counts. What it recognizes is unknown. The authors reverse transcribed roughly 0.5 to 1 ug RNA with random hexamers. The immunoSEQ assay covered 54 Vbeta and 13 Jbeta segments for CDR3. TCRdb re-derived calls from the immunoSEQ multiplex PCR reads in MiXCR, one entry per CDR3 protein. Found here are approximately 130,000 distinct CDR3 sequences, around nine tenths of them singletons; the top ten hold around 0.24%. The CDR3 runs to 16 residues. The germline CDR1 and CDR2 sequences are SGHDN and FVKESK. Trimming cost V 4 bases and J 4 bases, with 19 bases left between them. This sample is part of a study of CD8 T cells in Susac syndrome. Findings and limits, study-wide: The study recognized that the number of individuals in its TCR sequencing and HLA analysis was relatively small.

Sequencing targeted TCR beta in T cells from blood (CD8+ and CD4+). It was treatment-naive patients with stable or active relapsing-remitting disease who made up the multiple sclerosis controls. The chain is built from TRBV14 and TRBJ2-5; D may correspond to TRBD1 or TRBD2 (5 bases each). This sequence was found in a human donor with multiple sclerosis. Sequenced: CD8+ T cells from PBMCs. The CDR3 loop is CASSLDEGRRIETQYF. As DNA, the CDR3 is TGTGCCAGCAGCCTAGATGAGGGGCGGAGAATAGAGACCCAGTACTTC. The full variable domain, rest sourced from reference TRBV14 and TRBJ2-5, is EAGVTQFPSHSVIEKGQTVTLRCDPISGHDNLYWYRRVMGKEIKFLLHFVKESKQDESGMPNNRFLAERTGGTYSTLKVQPAELEDSGVYFCASSLDEGRRIETQYFGPGTRLLVL.